The TCR beta chain under discussion was sequenced for a study of cytomegalovirus exposure and HLA in healthy donors. Background on the study: A subsequent analysis stated that the 120 validation repertoires were run on the same platform as the 600 to 750 first-cohort repertoires.

The donors belonged to the roughly 110-subject validation cohort, separate from the roughly 650-subject first cohort. Germline CDR1 reads LNHDA; CDR2 reads SQIVND (reference sequence). The J segment lost 1 base and the V segment lost 6 bases, leaving 4 bases of the junction unmatched. CDR3 length: 14 amino acids. Generated by immunoSEQ multiplex PCR, the TCRdb table keeps only in-frame clones and is missing some. The sample lists 95,000 to 120,000 clones, approximately 94% occurring once. With respect to this clone: Its antigen is currently unknown.

Study conclusions and caveats: Confirmation was obtained in vitro that a few CMV-associated chains are specific for CMV antigens.

This chain connects TRBV19 to TRBJ2-3, with 7 bases that match TRBD2. Sequences were obtained from PBMCs. The TCR comes from a woman between 18 and 30 years old in good health and CMV-seronegative. The CDR3 protein is CASSYRGGTDTQYF. The CDR3 region has the DNA TGTGCCAGTAGCTACCGGGGGGGCACAGATACGCAGTATTTT.